The clone carrying this TCR beta chain has a count of ten or more. Original handling: Reference gene primers were amplified, and this amplification served to estimate nucleated cell counts. Profiled with immunoSEQ multiplex PCR; TCRdb holds only in-frame clones, not every one. That table is the source of V, J and clone size, and D and trimming were worked out from the DNA. Among about 240,000 clones listed, around four fifths were seen once. The data are from a study of blood T cell repertoires in COVID-19. About the research overall: Samples of COVID-19 (acute and convalescent) were obtained from the United States, Italy and Spain. In each case, the material was cDNA or gDNA derived from T cells, B-cell-depleted T cells, or PBMCs.

The CDR3 sequence is 15 residues long. From germline, CDR1 is SNHLY and CDR2 FYNNEI. V lost 6 bases to trimming and J lost 1 base, with 13 bases between them. The chain carries TRBV2 and TRBJ2-4, with TRBD1 as a possible D gene (6 bases). The TCR comes from a young man who had recovered from COVID-19. Sequencing used peripheral blood. The CDR3 reads CASRWTVFAKNIQYF. CDR3 sequence (DNA): TGTGCCAGCAGATGGACAGTGTTCGCCAAAAACATTCAGTACTTC. The full variable domain, with the rest looked up from reference TRBV2 and TRBJ2-4, is EPEVTQTPSHQVTQMGQEVILRCVPISNHLYFYWYRQILGQKVEFLVSFYNNEISEKSEIFDDQFSVERPDGSNFTLKIRSTKLEDSAMYFCASRWTVFAKNIQYFGAGTRLSVL.